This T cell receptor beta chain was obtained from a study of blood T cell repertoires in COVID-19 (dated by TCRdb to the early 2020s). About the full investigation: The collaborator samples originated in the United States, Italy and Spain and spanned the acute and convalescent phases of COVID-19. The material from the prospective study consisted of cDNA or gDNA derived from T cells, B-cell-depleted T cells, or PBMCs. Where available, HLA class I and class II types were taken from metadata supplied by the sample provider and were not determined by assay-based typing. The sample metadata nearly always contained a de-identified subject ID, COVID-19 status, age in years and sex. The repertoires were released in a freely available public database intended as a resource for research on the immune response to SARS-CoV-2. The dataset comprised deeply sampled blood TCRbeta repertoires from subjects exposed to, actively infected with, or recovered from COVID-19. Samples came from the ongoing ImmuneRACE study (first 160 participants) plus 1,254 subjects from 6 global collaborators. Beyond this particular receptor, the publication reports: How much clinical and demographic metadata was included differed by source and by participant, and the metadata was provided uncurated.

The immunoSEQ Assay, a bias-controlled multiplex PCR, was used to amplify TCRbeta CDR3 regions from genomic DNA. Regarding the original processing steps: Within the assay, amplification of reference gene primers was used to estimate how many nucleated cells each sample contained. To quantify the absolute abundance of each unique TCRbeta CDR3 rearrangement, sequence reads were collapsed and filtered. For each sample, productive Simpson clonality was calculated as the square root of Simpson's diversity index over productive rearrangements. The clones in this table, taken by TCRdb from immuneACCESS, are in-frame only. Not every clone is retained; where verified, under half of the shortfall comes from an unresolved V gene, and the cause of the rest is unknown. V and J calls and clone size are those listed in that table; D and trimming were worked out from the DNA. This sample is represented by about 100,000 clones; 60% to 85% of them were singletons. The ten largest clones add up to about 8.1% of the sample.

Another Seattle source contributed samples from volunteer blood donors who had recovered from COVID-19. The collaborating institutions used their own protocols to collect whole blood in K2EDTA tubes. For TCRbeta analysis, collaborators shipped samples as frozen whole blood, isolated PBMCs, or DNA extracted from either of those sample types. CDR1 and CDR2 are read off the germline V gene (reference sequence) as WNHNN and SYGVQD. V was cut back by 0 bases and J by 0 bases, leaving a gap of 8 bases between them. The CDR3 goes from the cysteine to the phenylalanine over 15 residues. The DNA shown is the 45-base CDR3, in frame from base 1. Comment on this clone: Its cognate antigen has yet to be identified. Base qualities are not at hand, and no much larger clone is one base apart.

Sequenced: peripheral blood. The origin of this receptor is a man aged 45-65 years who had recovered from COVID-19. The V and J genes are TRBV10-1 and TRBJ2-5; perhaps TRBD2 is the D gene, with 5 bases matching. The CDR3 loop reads CASSESTGNQETQYF. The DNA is TGCGCCAGCAGTGAGTCGACCGGGAACCAAGAGACCCAGTACTTC.